This TCR beta chain was captured by sequencing in a study of T cells in women clearing cervical HPV infection. Study in general: Donors had HPV16-related CIN3 or worse; 2 had invasive cancer.

This CDR3 is 15 amino acids long. V was clipped by 5 bases and J by 4 bases; unmatched bases: 4. Germline loops: CDR1 SGHVS, CDR2 FQNEAQ. Study-level results: Timing of associations relative to infection is unclear; T-cell subsets were not isolated. CIN3+ cases had significantly higher TCR richness than controls; evenness did not differ.

immunoSEQ multiplex PCR used an average of 1200 ng genomic DNA. TCRdb keeps only in-frame clones here, not all; method: immunoSEQ multiplex PCR. The table gives tens of thousands of clones; the top ten clones make up about 6.1% of it. As to this clone: Its antigen is not known. Read sequence stops 3 residues before the CDR3 end, and the germline J gene provides the missing end.

Sample: blood buffy coat. The chain carries TRBV7-8 and TRBJ1-5; 11 bases are shared with TRBD1. The sequence was collected from a woman aged 18 to 75 with a cervical HPV16 infection that either progressed to CIN3+ or cleared (not recorded which). CDR3 residues: CASSGGQGENQPQHF. Partial CDR3 DNA: TGTGCCAGCAGCGGGGGACAGGGGGAAAATCAGCCC. The full variable domain, in which reference TRBV7-8 and TRBJ1-5 provide the parts outside the CDR3, is GAGVSQSPRYKVAKRGQDVALRCDPISGHVSLFWYQQALGQGPEFLTYFQNEAQLDKSGLPSDRFFAERPEGSVSTLKIQRTQQEDSAVYLCASSGGQGENQPQHFGDGTRLSIL.